This paragraph covers one TCR beta chain sequence. Use of 60 Vbeta and 13 Jbeta primers characterized the PCR. Here immunoSEQ multiplex PCR was the method, and the copy in TCRdb shows in-frame clones only, minus some. The sample includes about 140,000 clones, approximately 84% of them seen just once. This entry belongs to a study of cytomegalovirus exposure and HLA in healthy donors. Material for sequencing was PBMCs. The sequence derives from a man in his thirties or forties in good health and CMV-seropositive.

The CDR3 protein is CASSQTPGQGLDTQYF. The CDR3 nucleotides read TGCGCCAGCAGCCAAACCCCGGGACAGGGACTGGATACGCAGTATTTT. The rearrangement joins TRBV4-1 to TRBJ2-3, with 9 bases matching TRBD1. The CDR3 totals 16 residues. V trimming: 2 bases; J trimming: 6 bases; junction bases outside the gene matches: 9. Germline loops: CDR1 MGHRA, CDR2 YSYEKL.